This T cell receptor beta chain stems from a study of T cells in Graves' hyperthyroidism and ophthalmopathy. Study as a whole: Once the initial diagnosis was made, peripheral blood was obtained before any treatment. The study, taken as a whole, reports: From stable hyperthyroidism, ophthalmopathy was separated by a 13 V-J model. The model predicted ophthalmopathy a median approximately 6 months before onset.

The CDR3 extends over 15 amino acids. Germline CDR1 reads MNHEY; CDR2 reads SVGEGT. J was trimmed by 9 bases and V by 2 bases; bases with no gene match: 4. Amplified TCR beta CDR3 regions derived from RNA transcripts. The HTBI primer set was used in a first-round RT-PCR of the TCR CDR3. TCRdb re-analysed the multiplex PCR reads in MiXCR, keeping a single row per CDR3 protein. This repertoire shows about 130,000 distinct CDR3 sequences, approximately 20% found once; its top ten account for about two thirds. The PBMCs studied were ones that came from 8.5 to 10 ml fresh peripheral blood. The table lists this clonotype with many counts. What it recognizes is unknown.

The clonotype originates from a woman aged 50 to 60 with Graves' hyperthyroidism that later progressed to Graves' ophthalmopathy. Sample: blood. The chain recombines TRBV6-2 or TRBV6-3 with TRBJ2-1, with TRBD2 identical over 13 bases. CDR3 residues: CASSYRRTSGSEQFF. The CDR3 region has the DNA TGTGCCAGCAGTTACCGTCGGACTAGCGGGAGTGAGCAGTTCTTC.